The next 31 T cell receptor beta chains were all read from a single sample in a study of radiotherapy plus CTLA-4 blockade in lung cancer. Clones were read by immunoSEQ multiplex PCR, and TCRdb kept only the in-frame ones, dropping some. The data hold tens of thousands of clones, with 70% to 90% observed a single time. The sample in question was peripheral blood, obtained from a patient treated with radiotherapy plus ipilimumab. These receptors originate from a human donor with non-small cell lung cancer who had a partial response to radiotherapy plus ipilimumab.

The chain uses TRBV2 and TRBJ1-2, with TRBD1 matching 7 bases. Trimming removed 2 bases from V and 0 bases from J; junction bases left unmatched: 9. Looked up from germline, CDR1 is SNHLY and CDR2 is FYNNEI. CDR3 length equals 17 residues. This CDR3 is CASSELTGDEANYGYTF. The CDR3 nucleotides are TGTGCCAGCAGTGAACTTACAGGGGACGAAGCTAACTATGGCTACACCTTC.

The CDR3 loop is CASSVVAGGDNEQFF. In DNA, the CDR3 is TGTGCCAGCAGCGTAGTAGCGGGGGGAGACAATGAGCAGTTCTTC. The chain is built from TRBV9 and TRBJ2-1; TRBD2 matches 10 bases. This CDR3 has 15 residues. V gave up 0 bases and J gave up 5 bases; unmatched junction bases: 2. Per germline, CDR1 SGDLS and CDR2 YYNGEE.

The chain uses TRBV5-6 and TRBJ2-4; 9 bases map to TRBD1. V lost 4 bases, J lost 8 bases, and 4 bases stayed unmatched. Per the germline V gene, CDR1 is SGHDT and CDR2 is YYEEEE. The CDR3 is 13 residues long. The CDR3 region has the DNA TGTGCCAGCAGCCTAACAGGGGGCCACATTCAGTACTTC. This sequence encodes CASSLTGGHIQYF.

J is TRBJ1-1 and V is TRBV7-2; D is possibly TRBD1 (5 bases). V lost 3 bases and J 0 bases, leaving 11 bases between the germline ends. This CDR3 is 15 amino acids long. CDR1 is SGHTA and CDR2 is FQGNSA in the germline V gene. CDR3 DNA sequence: TGTGCCAGCAGCTTTATGGCGGGACTGAACACTGAAGCTTTCTTT. Encoded protein: CASSFMAGLNTEAFF.

The chain links TRBV2 to TRBJ1-2; 7 nucleotides line up with TRBD1. The CDR3 is 18 amino acids. With V trimmed by 5 bases and J by 0 bases, 15 bases remained unmatched. Germline lookup yields CDR1 SNHLY and CDR2 FYNNEI. CDR3 loop: CASSKNYRQGSSNYGYTF. The CDR3 nucleotides are TGTGCCAGCAGTAAAAATTATAGACAGGGAAGCTCTAACTATGGCTACACCTTC.

The rearrangement joins TRBV19 to TRBJ2-3, with 9 bases fitting TRBD1. The germline CDR1 and CDR2 sequences are LNHDA and SQIVND (reference sequence). The CDR3 totals 16 residues. Trimming cost V 6 bases and J 5 bases; bases outside gene matches: 12. CDR3 sequence: CASRSRDRAFGDTQYF. As DNA, the CDR3 is TGTGCCAGTAGGTCCCGGGACAGGGCATTCGGAGATACGCAGTATTTT. The full variable domain, rest sourced from reference TRBV19 and TRBJ2-3, is DGGITQSPKYLFRKEGQNVTLSCEQNLNHDAMYWYRQDPGQGLRLIYYSQIVNDFQKGDIAEGYSVSREKKESFPLTVTSAQKNPTAFYLCASRSRDRAFGDTQYFGPGTRLTVL.

This clone was found once. The V and J genes are TRBV5-1 and TRBJ2-7; TRBD2 aligns across 7 bases. The V gene end was trimmed by 6 bases and the J gene end by 4 bases; junction bases not matched to a gene: 13. The CDR3 totals 15 residues. The germline V gene encodes CDR1 SGHRS and CDR2 YFSETQ. The CDR3 is CASKIAGDGGYEQYF. The CDR3 region has the DNA TGCGCCAGCAAGATAGCGGGCGACGGGGGGTACGAGCAGTACTTC.

This clone was observed a few times. The chain carries TRBV7-2 and TRBJ2-3, with D maybe TRBD2 (5 bases). The CDR3 has 14 amino acids. Trimming cost V 6 bases and J 1 base, with 11 bases left between them. From germline, CDR1 is SGHTA and CDR2 FQGNSA. CDR3 DNA: TGTGCCAGCAGTAGAGAGGGAGGCACAGATACGCAGTATTTT. Translated, it gives CASSREGGTDTQYF.

The CDR3 protein is CASSFWLAGMDGELFF. Written as DNA, the CDR3 is TGTGCCAGCAGCTTTTGGCTAGCGGGAATGGACGGGGAGCTGTTTTTT. V and J are TRBV7-9 and TRBJ2-2; 9 nucleotides agree with TRBD2. Germline-derived CDR1 and CDR2 are SEHNR and FQNEAQ (reference sequence). With V trimmed by 3 bases and J by 7 bases, 9 bases remained unmatched. The CDR3 runs 16 residues.

The chain couples TRBV27 to TRBJ2-7; TRBD1 matches at 8 bases. The CDR3 contains 14 residues. CDR1 and CDR2 (germline): MNHEY, SMNVEV (reference sequence). With V trimmed by 1 base and J by 12 bases, 11 bases remained unmatched. The chain's CDR3 is CASSLFPRGPDLYF. DNA of the CDR3: TGTGCCAGCAGTTTATTCCCCAGGGGGCCTGATCTGTACTTC.

This clone was found once. V gene TRBV6-5 combines with J gene TRBJ2-1, with 7 bases lining up with TRBD2. Germline V gene sequence: CDR1 MNHEY, CDR2 SVGAGI. The CDR3 has 16 residues. Losses at the gene ends were 1 base for V and 3 bases for J; bases not matched to a gene: 6. CDR3 residues: CASSYLGLSDYNEQFF. The CDR3, as DNA: TGTGCCAGCAGTTACTTGGGACTATCGGACTACAATGAGCAGTTCTTC.

J is TRBJ1-1 and V is TRBV19; 7 nucleotides align to TRBD1. CDR3 size: 13 residues. Germline CDR1 reads LNHDA; CDR2 reads SQIVND (reference sequence). J lost 3 bases, V lost 5 bases, and 3 bases had no gene match. The CDR3 DNA follows: TGTGCCAGTAGTCACGGACAGGACACTGAAGCTTTCTTT. Amino acids: CASSHGQDTEAFF.

This chain links TRBV20-1 with TRBJ1-1, with 7 bases lining up with TRBD1. The CDR3 totals 11 residues. Germline V gene data show CDR1 as DFQATT and CDR2 as SNEGSKA (reference sequence). J lost 6 bases, V lost 8 bases, and 6 bases had no gene match. The CDR3 DNA follows: TGCAGTTCCGACAGGGCAGCTGAAGCTTTCTTT. Protein: CSSDRAAEAFF.

This clone was counted once. This chain connects TRBV7-8 to TRBJ2-6; D may be TRBD1 (5 bases). CDR1 and CDR2 (germline): SGHVS, FQNEAQ. The CDR3 runs to 16 residues. Trimming shortened V by 5 bases and J by 0 bases, and 11 bases separated the two germline ends. CDR3 sequence (DNA): TGTGCCAGCAGCCCCGGACAAAACTCTGGGGCCAACGTCCTGACTTTC. Translating it yields CASSPGQNSGANVLTF.

The rearrangement uses TRBV5-1 and TRBJ1-1; 10 bases line up with TRBD1. Trimming removed 3 bases from V and 4 bases from J; junction bases left unmatched: 6. Looked up from germline, CDR1 is SGHRS and CDR2 is YFSETQ. The CDR3 extends over 15 amino acids. CDR3 bases: TGCGCCAGCAGCTCCCGGGACAGGGGCTCCACTGAAGCTTTCTTT. This sequence encodes CASSSRDRGSTEAFF.

The CDR3 reads CAISGSFEDTQYF. The CDR3 bases are TGTGCCATTAGCGGGAGCTTTGAAGATACGCAGTATTTT. The chain joins TRBV10-3 to TRBJ2-3, with 9 bases identical to TRBD2. The CDR3 consists of 13 residues. Germline CDR1 ENHRY, CDR2 SYGVKD. J gave up 5 bases and V 9 bases, and 6 bases lay outside the gene matches.

This clone appeared a single time. The chain carries TRBV23-1 and TRBJ2-7; TRBD2 matches 7 bases. Being an ORF, TRBV23-1 has a function that is uncertain. V was pared by 10 bases and J by 3 bases, with 6 bases of the junction left unmatched. The CDR3 extends over 12 amino acids. The CDR3 region is CATPRGNYEQYV. The CDR3 DNA follows: TGCGCCACGCCGCGGGGGAACTACGAGCAGTACGTC.

This chain connects TRBV19 to TRBJ2-2; 9 bases agree with TRBD1. In germline, CDR1 is LNHDA, CDR2 SQIVND (reference sequence). Trimming at V came to 5 bases and at J to 6 bases, leaving 7 bases not matched to a gene. The CDR3 is 15 amino acids. In DNA, the CDR3 is TGTGCCAGTAGTGAGGACAGGGGTTGGCCCGGGGAGCTGTTTTTT. Translating gives CASSEDRGWPGELFF.

The CDR3 region has the DNA TGCAGCGCGACCCGGGACTACCTATACAATGAGCAGTTCTTC. Translated, it gives CSATRDYLYNEQFF. The chain has TRBV29-1 and TRBJ2-1, with TRBD2 identical over 7 bases. The CDR3 sequence is 14 residues long. Trimming took 7 bases from V and 4 from J; bases not matched to a gene: 10. Germline-derived CDR1 and CDR2 are SQVTM and ANQGSEA.

This clone was seen a few times. The V and J genes are TRBV19 and TRBJ2-1; no clear D gene. This CDR3 spans 13 amino acids. Germline V lookup: CDR1 LNHDA, CDR2 SQIVND (reference sequence). With 8 bases removed from V and 1 base from J, the gap between germline ends came to 9 bases. The CDR3 here is CASRAFSYNEQFF. Here the CDR3 DNA reads TGTGCCAGTCGCGCCTTTTCCTACAATGAGCAGTTCTTC.

The chain recombines TRBV6-5 with TRBJ2-1; D ambiguous. Trimming left V 6 bases short and J 1 base short, with 13 bases between. This CDR3 region has 15 residues. CDR1 is MNHEY and CDR2 is SVGAGI in the germline V gene. CDR3 loop: CASRKVLESYNEQFF. The CDR3 DNA reads as TGTGCCAGCAGGAAAGTTCTAGAATCCTACAATGAGCAGTTCTTC.

This chain joins TRBV27 and TRBJ2-1, with 9 nucleotides matching TRBD1. The V gene's germline CDR1 is MNHEY and CDR2 SMNVEV (reference sequence). The CDR3 extends over 15 amino acids. V lost 5 bases and J lost 6; bases outside the gene matches: 8. Written as DNA, the CDR3 is TGTGCCAGCAGTACCGCTCCGACAGGGGGCAATGAGCAGTTCTTC. It translates to CASSTAPTGGNEQFF.

This chain connects TRBV6-5 to TRBJ2-5, with D perhaps TRBD2 (6 bases). V was clipped by 7 bases and J by 11 bases, with 20 bases between them. From germline, CDR1 is MNHEY and CDR2 SVGAGI. This CDR3 is built from 13 residues. The CDR3 coding sequence is TGTGCCAGCACCGACAGCGGGTCTATCCTGCAGTACTTC. Encoded protein: CASTDSGSILQYF.

This clone turned up a few times. This chain connects TRBV2 to TRBJ1-3; the match to TRBD1 covers 7 bases. This CDR3 spans 15 amino acids. Germline lookup yields CDR1 SNHLY and CDR2 FYNNEI. V was clipped by 4 bases and J by 4 bases; unmatched bases: 7. This CDR3 is CASSADRIAGNTIYF. CDR3 nucleotide sequence: TGTGCCAGCAGTGCGGACAGGATAGCAGGAAACACCATATATTTT.

The chain has TRBV6-5 and TRBJ1-3; 9 nucleotides agree with TRBD1. The CDR3 extends over 15 amino acids. Unmatched junction bases numbered 5, after V lost 6 bases and J lost 2 bases. Germline V CDR1 and CDR2: MNHEY, SVGAGI. The CDR3 protein is CASRVQGATGNTIYF. CDR3 sequence (DNA): TGTGCCAGCAGGGTACAGGGGGCGACTGGAAACACCATATATTTT.

Here the CDR3 DNA reads TGTGCCAGCGACAAACAGGGGCACACTGAAGCTTTCTTT. It encodes CASDKQGHTEAFF. This chain connects TRBV6-1 to TRBJ1-1; 7 nucleotides agree with TRBD1. Trimming removed 8 bases from V and 3 bases from J; junction bases left unmatched: 6. The CDR3 totals 13 residues. Germline V CDR1 and CDR2: MNHNS, SASEGT.

This clone showed up just a few times. The rearrangement links TRBV10-3 to TRBJ1-5; perhaps TRBD1 as D (5 bases). The germline V gene has CDR1 ENHRY and CDR2 SYGVKD. V lost 0 bases and J lost 9, with 12 bases in between. The CDR3 has 14 residues. Written as DNA, the CDR3 is TGTGCCATCAGTGAGTCGACAGCCTCTGGGCCCCAGCATTTT. As protein: CAISESTASGPQHF.

The gene calls are TRBV7-2 and TRBJ2-2; D call uncertain. V gave up 1 base and J gave up 8 bases, with 17 bases separating them. The germline gives CDR1 SGHTA, CDR2 FQGNSA. This CDR3 spans 16 amino acids. For the CDR3, the DNA is TGTGCCAGCAGCTTAGACCCGCCTGCGAGCCGGGGGGAGCTGTTTTTT. It translates to CASSLDPPASRGELFF.

This rearrangement joins TRBV5-4 to TRBJ2-7; D possibly corresponds to TRBD1 (5 bases). The CDR3 has 13 residues. Germline CDR1 is SGHNT and CDR2 is YYREEE (reference sequence). V was clipped by 4 bases and J by 3 bases, with 11 bases between them. Here the CDR3 DNA reads TGTGCCAGCAGCACAGGAACAGACTACGAGCAGTACTTC. The encoded protein is CASSTGTDYEQYF.

This sequence joins TRBV5-8 and TRBJ2-5; D is possibly TRBD1 (6 bases). Germline V gene sequence: CDR1 SGHTS, CDR2 YDEGEE. Between the trimmed V and J ends, which lost 4 bases and 4 bases, there was a span of 14 bases. The CDR3 totals 14 residues. CDR3: CASSRPQGGETQYF. In DNA, the CDR3 is TGTGCCAGCAGCCGTCCACAGGGTGGAGAGACCCAGTACTTC.

The sample holds one count of this clone. This chain joins TRBV28 and TRBJ1-5; D is uncertain. Per germline, CDR1 MDHEN and CDR2 SYDVKM. CDR3 length: 14 amino acids. V lost 2 bases and J lost 1, with 6 bases in between. CDR3 bases: TGTGCCAGCAGTTTACCCCCGAGCAATCAGCCCCAGCATTTT. Residues: CASSLPPSNQPQHF.